The TCR beta chain under discussion was sequenced for a study of T-cell reconstitution after alpha-beta-depleted transplantation in children listed by TCRdb under 2016. With regard to the full study: The study quantitatively tracked T-cell immune reconstitution after TCRalphabeta/CD19-depleted allogeneic hematopoietic cell transplantation in children using TCR repertoire profiling.

The protocol used for the library was PCR. The listed sequencing device is Illumina HiSeq 2500. TCR libraries were prepared with molecular barcoding, using unique molecular identifiers to normalize TCRbeta repertoire quantification. TCRdb cleaned the public reads at Q25 with fastp, built clones with MiXCR and kept in-frame beta chains. CDR3 protein duplicates are merged, each entry listing the most common genes and DNA. Within this sample are about 610,000 distinct CDR3 sequences, with approximately 10% of them counted one time only. In total, the top ten clones hold about 4% of the sample. The table lists this clonotype with a few counts. The antigen this receptor binds is unknown. No much larger clonotype is one base removed from it; base qualities were not supplied. The receptor was isolated from a human donor who donated a stem cell graft to a child with acute myeloid leukemia. The source was PBMCs from the stem cell graft donor, collected from the stem cell graft.

The nucleotide sequence reads as follows: TGTGCCAGCTCACCACCGAACAGGGGCCAGACTAATGAAAAACTGTTTTTT. It encodes CASSPPNRGQTNEKLFF. Here the chain combines TRBV18 and TRBJ1-4; TRBD1 matches 7 bases in the middle. The CDR3 goes from the cysteine to the phenylalanine over 17 residues. Kept here is only the CDR3 DNA, which spans 51 bases and is read in frame from base 1. Trimming leaves V shorter by 0 bases and J shorter by 2 bases, with the junction holding 6 bases beyond the gene matches. The germline V gene supplies CDR1 KGHSH and CDR2 LQKENI.